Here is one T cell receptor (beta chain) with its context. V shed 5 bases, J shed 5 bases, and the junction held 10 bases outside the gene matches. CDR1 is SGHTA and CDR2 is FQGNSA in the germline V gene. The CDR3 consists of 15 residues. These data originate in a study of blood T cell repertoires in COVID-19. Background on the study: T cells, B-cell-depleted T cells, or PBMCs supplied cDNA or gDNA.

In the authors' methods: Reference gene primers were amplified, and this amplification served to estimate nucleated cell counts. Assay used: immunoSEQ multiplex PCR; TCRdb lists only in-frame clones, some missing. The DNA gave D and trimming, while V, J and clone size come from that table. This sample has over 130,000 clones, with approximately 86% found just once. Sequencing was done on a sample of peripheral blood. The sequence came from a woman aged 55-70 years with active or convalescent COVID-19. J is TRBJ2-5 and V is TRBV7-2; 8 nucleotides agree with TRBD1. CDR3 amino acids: CASSPRQGSWETQYF. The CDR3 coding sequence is TGTGCCAGCAGCCCGAGACAGGGGTCCTGGGAGACCCAGTACTTC.